These T cell receptor beta chains were read from a single sample in a study of T cell responses to AZD1222 COVID-19 vaccine. Method: immunoSEQ multiplex PCR; TCRdb's copy keeps in-frame clones and lacks some. The repertoire holds around 140,000 clones, with more than 70% as singletons. Sequencing used peripheral blood, obtained 28 days after the second AZD1222 dose. These receptor sequences come from an adult who received the AZD1222 COVID-19 vaccine. Both conserved end residues are part of each CDR3.

TRBV3-1/TRBV3-2	TRBJ2-5	CASSQGIRETQYF
TRBV6-6	TRBJ2-3	CASSTAGATDTQYF
TRBV19	TRBJ1-2	CASIISRGQNYGYTF
TRBV6-2/TRBV6-3	TRBJ2-1	CASSRTSGSLDEQFF
TRBV7-3	TRBJ1-1	CASSLGTANTEAFF
TRBV7-8	TRBJ1-2	CASSLGRTAPKLRGYTF
TRBV5-1	TRBJ2-7	CASSLQGARYEQYF
TRBV19	TRBJ1-5	CASKGQGGYSNQPQHF
TRBV18	TRBJ2-1	CASSPPGREQFF
TRBV4-1	TRBJ1-5	CASSRGQGGNQPQHF
TRBV4-2	TRBJ2-5	CASSQDPGGGNGETQYF
TRBV13	TRBJ2-2	CASSLRTANTGELFF
TRBV7-2	TRBJ2-1	CASSPTSKSSYNEQFF
TRBV7-2	TRBJ1-2	CASSTRDSYGYTF
TRBV4-1	TRBJ1-5	CASSRVQGGENQPQHF
TRBV19	TRBJ1-5	CASSRKGYSNQPQHF
TRBV7-9	TRBJ2-1	CASSPITSHSYNEQFF
TRBV19	TRBJ1-3	CASSPPGQDSGNTIYF
TRBV30	NA	CAWSSLSNGELFF
TRBV30	TRBJ1-5	CAWSMGVDQPQHF
TRBV4-1	TRBJ1-1	CASSHRRGTEGFFDAEAFF
TRBV3-1/TRBV3-2	TRBJ1-2	CASSPWDSANYGYTF